The rows below give T cell receptor beta chains drawn from one sample of a study of memory CD4+ T cells and cytomegalovirus serostatus. TCRdb keeps only in-frame clones here, not all; method: immunoSEQ multiplex PCR. The table records approximately 65,000 clones, roughly four fifths of them present only once. The material sequenced was memory CD4+ T cells from blood. The origin of the receptors is an adult in good health and CMV-seronegative. Each CDR3 is given with its conserved first and last residue. A D gene is named only where the DNA matches it firmly. For some rows the clone size is stated as once, few or many, or as a class when expanded; others skip it.

abundance: medium-sized; v_gene: TRBV29-1; d_gene: NA; j_gene: TRBJ1-2; len: 13; CDR3aa: CSGAVGRWDGYTF; CDR3nt: TGCAGCGGTGCGGTAGGGAGGTGGGATGGCTACACCTTC
abundance: few; v_gene: TRBV5-1; d_gene: NA; j_gene: TRBJ1-2; len: 16; CDR3aa: CASSLQRRVSVRGYTF; CDR3nt: TGCGCCAGCAGCTTGCAGCGCAGGGTAAGTGTGCGCGGCTACACCTTC
abundance: NA; v_gene: TRBV27; d_gene: NA; j_gene: TRBJ1-3; len: 15; CDR3aa: CASRRNRASGNTIYF; CDR3nt: TGTGCCAGCAGGCGAAACAGAGCCTCTGGAAACACCATATATTTT
abundance: NA; v_gene: TRBV19; d_gene: NA; j_gene: TRBJ2-1; len: 11; CDR3aa: CASNNYNEQFF; CDR3nt: TGTGCCAGCAACAACTACAATGAGCAGTTCTTC
abundance: NA; v_gene: TRBV2; d_gene: NA; j_gene: TRBJ1-1; len: 15; CDR3aa: CASRGEGGMNTEAFF; CDR3nt: TGTGCCAGCAGGGGAGAGGGGGGCATGAACACTGAAGCTTTCTTT
abundance: few; v_gene: TRBV6-5; d_gene: NA; j_gene: TRBJ1-4; len: 15; CDR3aa: CASSYSGNRPEKLFF; CDR3nt: TGTGCCAGCAGTTACTCCGGGAACAGGCCTGAAAAACTGTTTTTT
abundance: NA; v_gene: TRBV5-1; d_gene: TRBD2; j_gene: TRBJ2-5; len: 17; CDR3aa: CASSLALEAGGGETQYF; CDR3nt: TGCGCCAGCAGCTTGGCCTTAGAAGCGGGGGGCGGAGAGACCCAGTACTTC
abundance: NA; v_gene: TRBV30; d_gene: NA; j_gene: TRBJ2-2; len: 15; CDR3aa: CAWSRGEPNTGELFF; CDR3nt: TGTGCCTGGAGTCGAGGGGAGCCGAACACCGGGGAGCTGTTTTTT
abundance: NA; v_gene: TRBV27; d_gene: NA; j_gene: TRBJ2-7; len: 16; CDR3aa: CASSLSWGLFSYEQYF; CDR3nt: TGTGCCAGCAGTTTATCCTGGGGGCTGTTCTCCTACGAGCAGTACTTC
abundance: NA; v_gene: TRBV28; d_gene: TRBD2; j_gene: TRBJ2-3; len: 16; CDR3aa: CASSLWREGPADTQYF; CDR3nt: TGTGCCAGCAGTTTATGGCGGGAGGGCCCCGCAGATACGCAGTATTTT
abundance: NA; v_gene: TRBV19; d_gene: NA; j_gene: TRBJ1-5; len: 15; CDR3aa: CASSIGGRVSQPQHF; CDR3nt: TGTGCCAGTAGTATTGGTGGCAGGGTAAGTCAGCCCCAGCATTTT
abundance: NA; v_gene: TRBV5-4; d_gene: NA; j_gene: TRBJ1-5; len: 13; CDR3aa: CASSLGPDQPQHF; CDR3nt: TGTGCCAGCAGCTTGGGCCCCGACCAGCCCCAGCATTTT
abundance: NA; v_gene: TRBV30; d_gene: TRBD1; j_gene: TRBJ1-2; len: 15; CDR3aa: CAWSPTGGANYGYTF; CDR3nt: TGTGCCTGGAGTCCCACAGGGGGCGCGAACTATGGCTACACCTTC
abundance: once; v_gene: TRBV7-2; d_gene: TRBD2; j_gene: TRBJ2-2; len: 17; CDR3aa: CASSPPGVAGGTGELFF; CDR3nt: TGTGCCAGCAGCCCCCCGGGAGTAGCGGGTGGGACCGGGGAGCTGTTTTTT
abundance: few; v_gene: TRBV28; d_gene: NA; j_gene: TRBJ1-4; len: 18; CDR3aa: CASRASKSKGATNEKLFF; CDR3nt: TGTGCCAGCAGAGCGTCGAAATCTAAGGGGGCAACTAATGAAAAACTGTTTTTT
abundance: NA; v_gene: TRBV6-5; d_gene: NA; j_gene: TRBJ1-1; len: 15; CDR3aa: CATGETTLRGTEAFF; CDR3nt: TGTGCCACAGGGGAAACGACGCTCAGGGGCACTGAAGCTTTCTTT
abundance: NA; v_gene: TRBV20-1; d_gene: NA; j_gene: TRBJ1-2; len: 11; CDR3aa: CSARRGSGYTF; CDR3nt: TGCAGTGCTAGAAGAGGCAGTGGCTACACCTTC
abundance: NA; v_gene: TRBV5-6; d_gene: TRBD1; j_gene: TRBJ1-1; len: 14; CDR3aa: CASRRGQVNTEAFF; CDR3nt: TGTGCCAGCAGGCGAGGACAGGTTAACACTGAAGCTTTCTTT
abundance: NA; v_gene: TRBV5-1; d_gene: NA; j_gene: TRBJ2-5; len: 16; CDR3aa: CASSLGGMGRQETQYF; CDR3nt: TGCGCCAGCAGCTTGGGGGGGATGGGGAGACAAGAGACCCAGTACTTC
abundance: NA; v_gene: TRBV29-1; d_gene: NA; j_gene: TRBJ1-2; len: 12; CDR3aa: CSVDHHNYGYTF; CDR3nt: TGCAGCGTTGATCACCATAACTATGGCTACACCTTC
abundance: NA; v_gene: TRBV5-1; d_gene: NA; j_gene: TRBJ1-2; len: 13; CDR3aa: CASSYNSDYGYTF; CDR3nt: TGCGCCAGCAGCTACAACTCTGACTATGGCTACACCTTC
abundance: NA; v_gene: TRBV5-4; d_gene: NA; j_gene: TRBJ1-1; len: 14; CDR3aa: CASSSQGRNTEAFF; CDR3nt: TGTGCCAGCAGCTCCCAGGGGCGGAACACTGAAGCTTTCTTT
abundance: NA; v_gene: TRBV5-1; d_gene: NA; j_gene: TRBJ1-4; len: 13; CDR3aa: CASSREGREKLFF; CDR3nt: TGCGCCAGCAGCCGGGAGGGACGGGAAAAACTGTTTTTT
abundance: NA; v_gene: TRBV28; d_gene: TRBD1; j_gene: TRBJ1-2; len: 15; CDR3aa: CASSGPGQGSYGYTF; CDR3nt: TGTGCCAGCAGCGGTCCGGGACAGGGGTCCTATGGCTACACCTTC
abundance: NA; v_gene: TRBV30; d_gene: TRBD1; j_gene: TRBJ2-2; len: 12; CDR3aa: CACSRGRRELFF; CDR3nt: TGTGCCTGCTCCAGGGGGCGGAGGGAGCTGTTTTTT
abundance: NA; v_gene: TRBV11-2; d_gene: NA; j_gene: TRBJ2-2; len: 17; CDR3aa: CASSSTRGTRNTGELFF; CDR3nt: TGTGCCAGCAGCTCAACCCGGGGGACAAGAAACACCGGGGAGCTGTTTTTT
abundance: once; v_gene: TRBV7-6; d_gene: NA; j_gene: TRBJ2-2; len: 16; CDR3aa: CASSRTTGSLSGELFF; CDR3nt: TGTGCCAGCAGCAGAACGACAGGCTCTCTATCCGGGGAGCTGTTTTTT
abundance: NA; v_gene: TRBV27; d_gene: TRBD2; j_gene: TRBJ2-3; len: 11; CDR3aa: CASATGGRQYF; CDR3nt: TGTGCCAGCGCGACGGGAGGGCGGCAGTATTTT
abundance: NA; v_gene: TRBV11-3; d_gene: NA; j_gene: TRBJ1-2; len: 12; CDR3aa: CASSLGGYGYTF; CDR3nt: TGTGCCAGCAGCTTGGGCGGCTATGGCTACACCTTC
abundance: NA; v_gene: TRBV6-5; d_gene: TRBD1; j_gene: TRBJ1-5; len: 14; CDR3aa: CASSPTGVHQPQHF; CDR3nt: TGTGCCAGCAGCCCGACAGGGGTCCACCAGCCCCAGCATTTT
abundance: NA; v_gene: TRBV28; d_gene: TRBD1; j_gene: TRBJ1-6; len: 15; CDR3aa: CASNAGTGVNSPLHF; CDR3nt: TGTGCCAGCAACGCCGGGACAGGGGTTAATTCACCCCTCCACTTT
abundance: NA; v_gene: TRBV7-9; d_gene: NA; j_gene: TRBJ2-3; len: 12; CDR3aa: CASSLDTDTQYF; CDR3nt: TGTGCCAGCAGCTTAGACACAGATACGCAGTATTTT
abundance: NA; v_gene: TRBV5-1; d_gene: TRBD1; j_gene: TRBJ1-1; len: 14; CDR3aa: CASSLGTGNTEAFF; CDR3nt: TGCGCCAGCAGCTTGGGGACAGGGAACACTGAAGCTTTCTTT
abundance: NA; v_gene: TRBV5-4; d_gene: NA; j_gene: TRBJ1-2; len: 14; CDR3aa: CASSLAQPYYGYTF; CDR3nt: TGTGCCAGCAGCTTGGCTCAGCCATACTATGGCTACACCTTC
abundance: NA; v_gene: TRBV4-1; d_gene: NA; j_gene: TRBJ2-7; len: 15; CDR3aa: CASSPPDRHFYEQYF; CDR3nt: TGCGCCAGCAGCCCACCGGACAGACATTTTTACGAGCAGTACTTC
abundance: few; v_gene: TRBV5-6; d_gene: TRBD1; j_gene: TRBJ2-1; len: 16; CDR3aa: CASVQWWGQGANEQFF; CDR3nt: TGTGCCAGCGTACAATGGTGGGGACAGGGGGCGAATGAGCAGTTCTTC
abundance: NA; v_gene: TRBV6-5; d_gene: TRBD1; j_gene: TRBJ1-1; len: 13; CDR3aa: CASHRQGNTEAFF; CDR3nt: TGTGCCAGCCACCGACAGGGGAACACTGAAGCTTTCTTT
abundance: NA; v_gene: TRBV6-1; d_gene: TRBD1; j_gene: TRBJ2-4; len: 16; CDR3aa: CASSEGTGLAKNIQYF; CDR3nt: TGTGCCAGCAGTGAGGGGACAGGCCTAGCCAAAAACATTCAGTACTTC
abundance: NA; v_gene: TRBV11-2; d_gene: NA; j_gene: TRBJ1-2; len: 14; CDR3aa: CASNHIQGSYGYTF; CDR3nt: TGTGCCAGCAACCACATACAGGGCAGCTATGGCTACACCTTC
abundance: NA; v_gene: TRBV4-2; d_gene: NA; j_gene: TRBJ2-5; len: 14; CDR3aa: CASSQAGFQETQYF; CDR3nt: TGTGCCAGCAGCCAAGCGGGATTCCAGGAGACCCAGTACTTC
abundance: NA; v_gene: TRBV9; d_gene: NA; j_gene: TRBJ1-1; len: 13; CDR3aa: CASSPQKNTEAFF; CDR3nt: TGTGCCAGCAGCCCCCAGAAGAACACTGAAGCTTTCTTT
abundance: few; v_gene: TRBV7-2; d_gene: NA; j_gene: TRBJ2-7; len: 15; CDR3aa: CASSLALGGQYEQYF; CDR3nt: TGTGCCAGCAGCTTAGCGCTGGGGGGTCAGTACGAGCAGTACTTC
abundance: once; v_gene: TRBV28; d_gene: NA; j_gene: TRBJ2-1; len: 14; CDR3aa: CASRTDSYYNEQFF; CDR3nt: TGTGCCAGCAGAACGGACAGTTACTACAATGAGCAGTTCTTC
abundance: few; v_gene: TRBV6-5; d_gene: TRBD2; j_gene: TRBJ2-1; len: 16; CDR3aa: CASSYTSGRPYNEQFF; CDR3nt: TGTGCCAGCAGTTACACTAGCGGGAGACCTTACAATGAGCAGTTCTTC
abundance: few; v_gene: TRBV2; d_gene: TRBD1; j_gene: TRBJ1-5; len: 13; CDR3aa: CASTRQGNQPQHF; CDR3nt: TGTGCCAGCACCCGACAGGGGAATCAGCCCCAGCATTTT
abundance: NA; v_gene: TRBV5-4; d_gene: NA; j_gene: TRBJ2-7; len: 14; CDR3aa: CASRVGLFSYEQYF; CDR3nt: TGTGCCAGCAGGGTGGGACTTTTTTCCTACGAGCAGTACTTC
abundance: NA; v_gene: TRBV5-1; d_gene: TRBD2; j_gene: TRBJ2-6; len: 17; CDR3aa: CASSPGTSPSGANVLTF; CDR3nt: TGCGCCAGCAGCCCCGGGACTAGTCCTTCTGGGGCCAACGTCCTGACTTTC
abundance: few; v_gene: TRBV4-3; d_gene: NA; j_gene: TRBJ1-5; len: 14; CDR3aa: CASSQGSGNQPQHF; CDR3nt: TGCGCCAGCAGCCAGGGTTCTGGCAATCAGCCCCAGCATTTT